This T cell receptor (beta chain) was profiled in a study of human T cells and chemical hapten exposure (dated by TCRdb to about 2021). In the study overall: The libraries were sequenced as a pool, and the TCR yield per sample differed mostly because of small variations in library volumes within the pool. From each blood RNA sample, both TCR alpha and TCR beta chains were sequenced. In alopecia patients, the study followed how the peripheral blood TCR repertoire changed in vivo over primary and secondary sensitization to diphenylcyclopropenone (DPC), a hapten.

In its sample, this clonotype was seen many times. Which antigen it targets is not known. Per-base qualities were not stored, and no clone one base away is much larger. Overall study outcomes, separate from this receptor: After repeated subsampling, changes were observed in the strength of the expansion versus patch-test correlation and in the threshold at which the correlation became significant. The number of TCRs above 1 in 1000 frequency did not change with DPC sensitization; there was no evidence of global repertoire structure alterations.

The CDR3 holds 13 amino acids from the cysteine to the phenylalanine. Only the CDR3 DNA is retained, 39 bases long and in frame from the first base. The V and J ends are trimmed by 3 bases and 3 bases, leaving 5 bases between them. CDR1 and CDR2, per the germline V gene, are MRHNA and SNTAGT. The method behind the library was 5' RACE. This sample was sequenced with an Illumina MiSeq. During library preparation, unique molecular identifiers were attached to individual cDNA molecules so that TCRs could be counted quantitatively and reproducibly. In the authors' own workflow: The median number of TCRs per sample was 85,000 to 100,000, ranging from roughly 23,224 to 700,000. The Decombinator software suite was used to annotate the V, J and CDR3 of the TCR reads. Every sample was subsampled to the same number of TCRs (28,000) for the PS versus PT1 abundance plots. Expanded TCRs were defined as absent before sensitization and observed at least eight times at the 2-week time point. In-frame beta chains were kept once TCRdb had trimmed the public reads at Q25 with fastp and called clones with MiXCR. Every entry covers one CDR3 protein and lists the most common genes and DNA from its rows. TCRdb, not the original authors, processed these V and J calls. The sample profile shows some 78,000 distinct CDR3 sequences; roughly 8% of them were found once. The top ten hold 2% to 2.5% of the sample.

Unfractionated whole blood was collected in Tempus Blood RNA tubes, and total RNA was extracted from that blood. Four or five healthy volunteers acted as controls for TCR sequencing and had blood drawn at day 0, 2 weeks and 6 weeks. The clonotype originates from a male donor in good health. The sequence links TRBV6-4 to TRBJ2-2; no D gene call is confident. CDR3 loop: CASSESDTGELFF. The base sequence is TGTGCCAGCAGTGAATCGGACACCGGGGAGCTGTTTTTT.